Judged by abundance, the clone carrying this TCR beta chain is medium-sized. Its target is unknown. Trimming cost V 4 bases and J 0 bases, with 16 bases left between them. Germline assignment: CDR1 SGHRS and CDR2 YFSETQ. The CDR3 extends over 16 amino acids. The data derive from a study of T-cell reconstitution after alpha-beta-depleted transplantation in children. Study-level points and caveats: High day-60 TCRbeta diversity in some patients came from surviving recipient T cells and thymic progenitors. Two months or so post-transplant, alpha-beta T cells reportedly derived from several hundred expanded graft clones.

Unique molecular identifiers were built into the TCRbeta library. MiXCR, applied by TCRdb to the PCR reads, yields one record per CDR3 protein. The repertoire holds some 8,000 distinct CDR3 sequences, with 25% to 35% as singletons. The clonotype was recovered from a boy younger than two who had a stem cell transplant for SCID, so the T cells may come from the graft donor. The V and J genes are TRBV5-1 and TRBJ2-5, with a tentative D call TRBD2 (7 bases). Here the sequenced sample was peripheral blood, taken 60 days after TCRalphabeta/CD19-depleted stem cell transplant. CDR3 amino acids: CASSQGGLPYQETQYF. CDR3 bases: TGCGCCAGCAGCCAAGGGGGACTACCGTACCAAGAGACCCAGTACTTC. Combining the CDR3 with reference TRBV5-1 and TRBJ2-5 gives the whole variable domain KAGVTQTPRYLIKTRGQQVTLSCSPISGHRSVSWYQQTPGQGLQFLFEYFSETQRNKGNFPGRFSGRQFSNSRSEMNVSTLELGDSALYLCASSQGGLPYQETQYFGPGTRLLVL.